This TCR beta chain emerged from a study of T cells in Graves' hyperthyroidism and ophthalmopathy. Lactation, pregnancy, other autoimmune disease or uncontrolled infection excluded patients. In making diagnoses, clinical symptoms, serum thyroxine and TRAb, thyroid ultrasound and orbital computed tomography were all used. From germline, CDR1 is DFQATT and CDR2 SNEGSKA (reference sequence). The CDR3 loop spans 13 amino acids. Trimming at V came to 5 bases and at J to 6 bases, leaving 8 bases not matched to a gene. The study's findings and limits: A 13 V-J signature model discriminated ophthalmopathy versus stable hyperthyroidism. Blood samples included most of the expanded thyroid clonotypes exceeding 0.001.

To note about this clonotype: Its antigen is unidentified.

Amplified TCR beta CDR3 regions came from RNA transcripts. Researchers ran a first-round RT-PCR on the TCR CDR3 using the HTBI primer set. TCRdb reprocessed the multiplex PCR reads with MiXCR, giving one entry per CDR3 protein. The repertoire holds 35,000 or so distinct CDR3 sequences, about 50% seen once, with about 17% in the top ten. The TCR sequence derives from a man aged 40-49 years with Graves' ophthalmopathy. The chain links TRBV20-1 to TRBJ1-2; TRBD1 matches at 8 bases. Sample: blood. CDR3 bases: TGCAGTGCTCCACGACAGGGGTTACATGGCTACACCTTC. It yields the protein CSAPRQGLHGYTF.